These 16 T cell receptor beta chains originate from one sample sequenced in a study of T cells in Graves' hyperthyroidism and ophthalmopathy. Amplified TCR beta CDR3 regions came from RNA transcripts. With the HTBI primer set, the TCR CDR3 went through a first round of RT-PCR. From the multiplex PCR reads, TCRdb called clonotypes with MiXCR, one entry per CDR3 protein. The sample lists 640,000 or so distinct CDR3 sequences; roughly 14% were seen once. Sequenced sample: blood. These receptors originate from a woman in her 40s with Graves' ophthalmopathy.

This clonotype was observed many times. DNA for the CDR3: TGTGCCAGCAGGGACAGGGCCTCCTACGAGCAGTACTTC. This gives the protein CASRDRASYEQYF. The rearrangement joins TRBV12-3 or TRBV12-4 to TRBJ2-7; 8 bases fit TRBD1. This CDR3 is built from 13 residues. J lost 0 bases, V lost 6 bases, and 1 base had no gene match.

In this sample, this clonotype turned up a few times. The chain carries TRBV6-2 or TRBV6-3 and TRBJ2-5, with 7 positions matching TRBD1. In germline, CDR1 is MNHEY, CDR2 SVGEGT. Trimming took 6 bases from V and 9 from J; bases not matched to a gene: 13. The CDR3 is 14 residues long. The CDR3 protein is CASSAPTRGQSQYF. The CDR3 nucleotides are TGTGCCAGCAGCGCTCCTACAAGGGGGCAGTCCCAGTACTTC.

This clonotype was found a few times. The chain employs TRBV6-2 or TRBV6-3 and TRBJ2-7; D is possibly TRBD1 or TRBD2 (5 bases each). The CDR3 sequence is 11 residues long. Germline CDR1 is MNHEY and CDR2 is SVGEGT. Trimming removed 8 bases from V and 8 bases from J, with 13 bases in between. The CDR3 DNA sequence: TGTGCCAGCGGGGGAAGGTACAAGCAGTACTTC. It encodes CASGGRYKQYF.

CDR3 DNA sequence: TGTGCCAGTAGTATGAGGACAGCAGGAAACACCATATATTTT. This gives the protein CASSMRTAGNTIYF. The chain couples TRBV19 to TRBJ1-3; D possibly corresponds to TRBD1 (6 bases). The V end lost 3 bases, the J end lost 4 bases, and 10 bases lay between the germline ends. CDR3 length: 14 amino acids. Germline V CDR1 and CDR2: LNHDA, SQIVND (reference sequence).

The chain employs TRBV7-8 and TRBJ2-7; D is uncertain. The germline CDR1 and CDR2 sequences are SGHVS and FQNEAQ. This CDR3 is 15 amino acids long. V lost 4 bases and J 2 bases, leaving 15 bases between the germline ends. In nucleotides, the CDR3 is TGTGCCAGCAGCTCCGTCCCGGACGTGCCCTACGAGCAGTACTTC. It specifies CASSSVPDVPYEQYF.

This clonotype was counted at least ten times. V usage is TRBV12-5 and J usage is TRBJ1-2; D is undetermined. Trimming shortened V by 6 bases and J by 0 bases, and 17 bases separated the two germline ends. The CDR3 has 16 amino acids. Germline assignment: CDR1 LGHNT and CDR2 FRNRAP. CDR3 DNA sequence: TGTGCTAGTGGCGCACCGATGAAAGCTCCTAACTATGGCTACACCTTC. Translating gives CASGAPMKAPNYGYTF.

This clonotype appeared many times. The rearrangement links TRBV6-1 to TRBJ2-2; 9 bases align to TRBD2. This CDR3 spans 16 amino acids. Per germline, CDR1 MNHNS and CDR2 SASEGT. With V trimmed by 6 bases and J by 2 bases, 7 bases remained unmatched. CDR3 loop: CASRRSGSPNTGELFF. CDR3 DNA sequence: TGTGCCAGCAGACGTAGCGGGAGCCCCAACACCGGGGAGCTGTTTTTT.

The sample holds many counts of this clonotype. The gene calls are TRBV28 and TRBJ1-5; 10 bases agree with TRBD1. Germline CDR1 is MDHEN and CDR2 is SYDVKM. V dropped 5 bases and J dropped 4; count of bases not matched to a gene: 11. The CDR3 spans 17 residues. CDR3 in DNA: TGTGCCAGCAGTGGATCCGGGACAGGGGCGTCTAATCAGCCCCAGCATTTT. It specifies CASSGSGTGASNQPQHF.

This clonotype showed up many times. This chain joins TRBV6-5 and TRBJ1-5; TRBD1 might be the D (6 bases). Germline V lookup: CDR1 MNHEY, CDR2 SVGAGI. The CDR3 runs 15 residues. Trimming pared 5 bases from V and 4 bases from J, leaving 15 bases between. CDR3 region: CASSPGGGRNQPQHF. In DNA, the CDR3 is TGTGCCAGCAGTCCCGGGGGGGGGCGAAATCAGCCCCAGCATTTT.

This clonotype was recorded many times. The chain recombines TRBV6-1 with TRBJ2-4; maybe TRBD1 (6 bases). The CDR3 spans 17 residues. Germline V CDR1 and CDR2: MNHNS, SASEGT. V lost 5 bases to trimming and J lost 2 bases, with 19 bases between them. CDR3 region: CASSLITGWLTKNIQYF. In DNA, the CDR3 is TGTGCCAGCAGTCTAATCACAGGGTGGCTGACCAAAAACATTCAGTACTTC.

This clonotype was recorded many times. The CDR3 protein is CASSSNQGMTEAFF. CDR3 nucleotide sequence: TGTGCCAGCAGCTCGAATCAGGGAATGACTGAAGCTTTCTTT. The chain has TRBV12-3 or TRBV12-4 and TRBJ1-1; D is perhaps TRBD1 (5 bases). V lost 6 bases to trimming and J lost 5 bases, with 16 bases between them. CDR3 length equals 14 residues.

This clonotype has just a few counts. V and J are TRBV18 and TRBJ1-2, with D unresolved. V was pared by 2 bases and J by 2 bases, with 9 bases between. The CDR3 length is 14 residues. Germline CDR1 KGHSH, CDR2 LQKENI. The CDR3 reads CASSPYSSNYGYTF. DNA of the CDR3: TGTGCCAGCTCACCATACAGTTCCAACTATGGCTACACCTTC.

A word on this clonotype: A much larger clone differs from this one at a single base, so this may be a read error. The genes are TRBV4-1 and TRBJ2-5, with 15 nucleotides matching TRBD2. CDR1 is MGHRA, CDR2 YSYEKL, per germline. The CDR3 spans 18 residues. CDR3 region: CANSKGGTSGGYQETQYF. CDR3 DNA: TGCGCCAACAGCAAAGGGGGGACTAGCGGGGGGTACCAAGAGACCCAGTACTTC.

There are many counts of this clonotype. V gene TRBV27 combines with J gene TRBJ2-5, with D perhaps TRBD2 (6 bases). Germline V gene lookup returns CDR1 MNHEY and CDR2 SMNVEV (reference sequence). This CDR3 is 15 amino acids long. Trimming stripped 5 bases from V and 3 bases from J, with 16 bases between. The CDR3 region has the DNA TGTGCCAGCAGTCCCCTGGGAGGCGGAAAAGAGACCCAGTACTTC. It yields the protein CASSPLGGGKETQYF.

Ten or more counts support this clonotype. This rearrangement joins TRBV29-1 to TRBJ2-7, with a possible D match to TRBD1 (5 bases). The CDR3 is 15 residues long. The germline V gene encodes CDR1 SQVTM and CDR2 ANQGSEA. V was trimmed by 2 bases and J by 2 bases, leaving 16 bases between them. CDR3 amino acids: CSVEMRTTTTYEQYF. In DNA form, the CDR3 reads TGCAGCGTTGAAATGAGGACAACGACAACCTACGAGCAGTACTTC.

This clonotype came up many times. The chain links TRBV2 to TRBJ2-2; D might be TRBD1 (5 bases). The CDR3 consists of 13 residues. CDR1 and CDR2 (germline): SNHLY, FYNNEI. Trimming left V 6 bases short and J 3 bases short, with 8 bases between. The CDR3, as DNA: TGTGCCAGCAGGGACACCCACACCGGGGAGCTGTTTTTT. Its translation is CASRDTHTGELFF.